This T cell receptor beta chain was observed in a study of blood T cell repertoires in COVID-19. Study background: The United States, Italy and Spain supplied acute and convalescent COVID-19 samples. Sources were T cells, B-cell-depleted T cells, or PBMCs; the material itself was cDNA or gDNA.

CDR1 and CDR2 (germline): GTSNPN, SVGIG (reference sequence). CDR3 length equals 14 residues. V lost 2 bases and J lost 0, with 9 bases in between. As handled by the study authors: Using reference gene primer amplification, nucleated cell counts were estimated. Repertoires were generated with immunoSEQ multiplex PCR, while TCRdb's copy carries only in-frame clones and drops some. V, J and clone size are taken as reported in that table, and D and trimming were inferred from the DNA itself. Among 130,000 to 150,000 clones, around 83% were seen once, and the ten largest hold roughly a tenth. This TCR was sampled from a man in his 60s with active or convalescent COVID-19. The sample consisted of peripheral blood. The J gene is TRBJ2-3, the V gene TRBV30; D remains ambiguous. The CDR3 loop is CAWSQDTSTDTQYF. The CDR3, as DNA: TGTGCCTGGAGTCAAGACACGAGCACAGATACGCAGTATTTT.